A single sample gave rise to the 27 T cell receptor beta chains below, sequenced in a study of cytomegalovirus exposure and HLA in healthy donors. PCR employed 60 Vbeta and 13 Jbeta primers. Clones were read by immunoSEQ multiplex PCR, and TCRdb kept only the in-frame ones, dropping some. The data contain 150,000 to 200,000 clones, around 77% of them seen just once; the ten biggest clones take up around 2.2%. Sequencing input: PBMCs. The receptors shown here come from a man between 60 and 75 years old in good health and CMV-seronegative.

J is TRBJ2-3 and V is TRBV13, with 7 positions matching TRBD2. This CDR3 spans 15 amino acids. Trimming at V came to 0 bases and at J to 0 bases, leaving 0 bases not matched to a gene. Germline V CDR1 and CDR2: PRHDT, FYEKMQ (reference sequence). CDR3: CASSLGLASTDTQYF. The DNA of the CDR3 is TGTGCCAGCAGCTTAGGACTAGCGAGCACAGATACGCAGTATTTT.

The chain carries TRBV6-5 and TRBJ1-6; D is undetermined. CDR3 length: 12 amino acids. Per germline, CDR1 MNHEY and CDR2 SVGAGI. V lost 7 bases to trimming and J lost 6 bases, with 7 bases between them. The DNA of the CDR3 is TGTGCCAGCAAAGAGGGTAATTCACCCCTCCACTTT. It specifies CASKEGNSPLHF.

To note about this clone: Compared with germline, one end of the junction differs, possibly owing to a read error. This chain uses TRBV7-9 with TRBJ2-7; TRBD1 might be the D (6 bases). This CDR3 comprises 12 residues. CDR1 SEHNR and CDR2 FQNEAQ come from the germline V gene (reference sequence). The DNA for the CDR3 is TGTTCCAGCAGCTTGACAGGTCGCGAGCAGTACTTC. It specifies CSSSLTGREQYF.

The chain's CDR3 is CASRRDEKLFF. The DNA for the CDR3 is TGTGCCAGCAGGCGCGATGAAAAACTGTTTTTT. This chain connects TRBV6-5 to TRBJ1-4, with D uncertain. Trimming shortened V by 6 bases and J by 6 bases, and 5 bases separated the two germline ends. The CDR3 sequence is 11 residues long. CDR1 is MNHEY, CDR2 SVGAGI, per germline.

About this clone: Mismatch with germline at one junction end may stem from a read error. The V gene is TRBV2, the J gene TRBJ1-5, with unresolved D. Germline-derived CDR1 and CDR2 are SNHLY and FYNNEI. The CDR3 contains 16 residues. This CDR3 is CASSEGGRRSNQPQNF. The CDR3 region has the DNA TGTGCCAGCAGTGAAGGAGGCAGAAGGAGCAATCAGCCCCAGAATTTT.

This chain uses TRBV7-2 with TRBJ1-1; D possibly corresponds to TRBD1 (5 bases). The V end lost 8 bases, the J end lost 5 bases, and 9 bases lay between the germline ends. Germline V gene data show CDR1 as SGHTA and CDR2 as FQGNSA. This CDR3 has 11 residues. The CDR3 DNA reads TGTGCCAGCGGCCGGGGGACTGAAGCTTTCTTT. Its translation: CASGRGTEAFF.

CDR3: CASSLSGFGANVLTF. CDR3 bases: TGTGCCAGCAGCCTATCGGGATTTGGGGCCAACGTCCTGACTTTC. The V call is TRBV6-5, the J call TRBJ2-6, with D tentatively TRBD2 (5 bases). Germline lookup yields CDR1 MNHEY and CDR2 SVGAGI. V was shortened by 6 bases and J by 3 bases, with 12 bases between the two germline ends. This CDR3 contains 15 residues.

The rearrangement links TRBV5-1 to TRBJ2-7; D not certain. The CDR3 is made up of 14 amino acids. Trimming left V 0 bases short and J 0 bases short, with 7 bases between. Germline lookup yields CDR1 SGHRS and CDR2 YFSETQ. CDR3 sequence (DNA): TGCGCCAGCAGCTTGGCCTGGAGCTCCTACGAGCAGTACTTC. Its translation is CASSLAWSSYEQYF. Full variable domain (outside the CDR3, taken from reference TRBV5-1 and TRBJ2-7): KAGVTQTPRYLIKTRGQQVTLSCSPISGHRSVSWYQQTPGQGLQFLFEYFSETQRNKGNFPGRFSGRQFSNSRSEMNVSTLELGDSALYLCASSLAWSSYEQYFGPGTRLTVT.

The V gene is TRBV29-1, the J gene TRBJ2-7, with 7 bases fitting TRBD1. Germline V gene sequence: CDR1 SQVTM, CDR2 ANQGSEA. CDR3 length: 14 amino acids. The V and J ends lost 6 bases and 3 bases, in that order; junction bases with no gene match: 11. The CDR3 DNA follows: TGCAGCGTGACAGACAGGGCCTCCTACTACGAGCAGTACTTC. This encodes CSVTDRASYYEQYF.

This clone was found a few times. The rearrangement joins TRBV27 to TRBJ2-6; no clear D. Trimming left V 10 bases short and J 3 bases short, with 13 bases between. CDR3 length: 14 amino acids. Per germline, CDR1 MNHEY and CDR2 SMNVEV (reference sequence). The CDR3, as DNA: TGTGCCACCGCTATGGCAGGTGGGGCCAACGTCCTGACTTTC. Translating gives CATAMAGGANVLTF.

This clone was seen more than once but under ten times. The CDR3 DNA is TGTGCCAGCAGTTACTCGGGGGGGGTAGGAAACACCATATATTTT. Protein product: CASSYSGGVGNTIYF. The chain recombines TRBV6-5 with TRBJ1-3; a weak D match, TRBD1 (5 bases). The germline CDR1 and CDR2 sequences are MNHEY and SVGAGI. Trimming left V 0 bases short and J 4 bases short, with 10 bases between. This CDR3 has 15 residues.

J is TRBJ2-3 and V is TRBV27; D not certain. The CDR3 loop spans 16 amino acids. Deletions cut 6 bases from V and 0 bases from J, with 16 bases between. CDR1 is MNHEY and CDR2 is SMNVEV in the germline V gene (reference sequence). CDR3 residues: CASSPPGSPSTDTQYF. The CDR3, as DNA: TGTGCCAGCAGCCCCCCAGGCTCCCCTAGCACAGATACGCAGTATTTT.

This clone has just one count. This chain uses TRBV5-4 with TRBJ2-1, with 9 bases that match TRBD2. V shed 7 bases, J shed 4 bases, and the junction held 6 bases outside the gene matches. The germline V gene has CDR1 SGHNT and CDR2 YYREEE (reference sequence). This CDR3 comprises 14 residues. CDR3 loop: CASQAGGRYNEQFF. For the CDR3, the DNA is TGTGCCAGCCAAGCGGGGGGACGATACAATGAGCAGTTCTTC.

The chain employs TRBV7-9 and TRBJ2-3; 9 bases map to TRBD1. CDR1 is SEHNR, CDR2 FQNEAQ, per germline (reference sequence). The junction had 3 bases not matched to a gene; V was cut back by 2 bases and J by 3 bases. This CDR3 comprises 15 residues. The chain's CDR3 is CASSLWDRETDTQYF. DNA for the CDR3: TGTGCCAGCAGCTTATGGGACAGGGAGACAGATACGCAGTATTTT.

The gene calls are TRBV30 and TRBJ1-1; 7 positions agree with TRBD1. J gave up 2 bases and V 3 bases, and 9 bases lay outside the gene matches. The CDR3 sequence is 15 residues long. Germline V gene sequence: CDR1 GTSNPN, CDR2 SVGIG (reference sequence). The CDR3 DNA follows: TGTGCCTGGAGGCACCAGGGACAGCTTAACACTGAAGCTTTCTTT. Its protein product is CAWRHQGQLNTEAFF.

The chain joins TRBV28 to TRBJ1-2; D gene ambiguous. The CDR3 runs 13 residues. Trimming stripped 6 bases from V and 6 bases from J, with 14 bases between. Germline V gene data show CDR1 as MDHEN and CDR2 as SYDVKM. CDR3 sequence: CASRLGRSDGYTF. The CDR3 coding sequence is TGTGCCAGCAGACTCGGGAGAAGTGATGGCTACACCTTC.

The chain uses TRBV4-3 and TRBJ2-1; D possibly corresponds to TRBD2 (6 bases). The germline gives CDR1 LGHNA, CDR2 YSLEER. Trimming left V 4 bases short and J 0 bases short, with 16 bases between. The CDR3 sequence is 17 residues long. The CDR3 DNA reads as TGCGCCAGCAGCCGAACCGCTGGGGGGAGCTCCTACAATGAGCAGTTCTTC. Amino acid sequence: CASSRTAGGSSYNEQFF.

This chain connects TRBV19 to TRBJ1-2, with D perhaps matching TRBD1 (6 bases). Trimming stripped 8 bases from V and 4 bases from J, with 14 bases between. Germline CDR1 is LNHDA and CDR2 is SQIVND (reference sequence). This CDR3 has 13 residues. The CDR3 bases are TGTGCCAGTTGCCTGAGGGGGTCCTATGGCTACACCTTC. This translates into CASCLRGSYGYTF.

The chain couples TRBV9 to TRBJ1-1; maybe TRBD1 (6 bases). Germline-derived CDR1 and CDR2 are SGDLS and YYNGEE. The CDR3 spans 15 residues. V gave up 2 bases and J gave up 0 bases, with 11 bases separating them. CDR3 residues: CASSVRGGVNTEAFF. CDR3 sequence (DNA): TGTGCCAGCAGCGTCCGAGGGGGAGTGAACACTGAAGCTTTCTTT.

This chain uses TRBV28 with TRBJ1-5, with 8 nucleotides matching TRBD1. Germline-derived CDR1 and CDR2 are MDHEN and SYDVKM. This CDR3 has 15 residues. The trim removed 5 bases at V and 5 bases at J, leaving 8 bases unmatched. For the CDR3, the DNA is TGTGCCAGCAGTCGGATACAGGGGGGCGATCAGCCCCAGCATTTT. Translated, it gives CASSRIQGGDQPQHF.

The chain uses TRBV19 and TRBJ1-2; D gene uncertain. Trimming removed 4 bases at V and 5 bases at J, with 14 bases between. The CDR3 is 14 amino acids. CDR1 is LNHDA and CDR2 is SQIVND in the germline V gene (reference sequence). The CDR3 reads CASSTPAPGYGYTF. The CDR3 nucleotides are TGTGCCAGTAGTACCCCCGCCCCGGGGTATGGCTACACCTTC.

V and J are TRBV30 and TRBJ1-4, with D uncertain. The CDR3 sequence is 12 residues long. The V end lost 4 bases, the J end lost 8 bases, and 11 bases lay between the germline ends. Per the germline V gene, CDR1 is GTSNPN and CDR2 is SVGIG (reference sequence). The CDR3 region has the DNA TGTGCCTGGATCAAATCGGGAGAAAAACTGTTTTTT. It translates to CAWIKSGEKLFF.

The rearrangement uses TRBV7-2 and TRBJ2-5; D might be TRBD2 (5 bases). This CDR3 region has 15 residues. Germline CDR1 SGHTA, CDR2 FQGNSA. The V and J ends lost 5 bases and 3 bases respectively, with 16 bases between them. The CDR3 DNA is TGTGCCAGCAGCCCCCGCGGTAGCGTGGAAGAGACCCAGTACTTC. Translating it yields CASSPRGSVEETQYF.

V is TRBV5-8 and J is TRBJ2-5; TRBD1 matches at 7 bases. V lost 0 bases, J lost 3 bases, and 2 bases stayed unmatched. This CDR3 region has 14 residues. Germline V gene data show CDR1 as SGHTS and CDR2 as YDEGEE. The CDR3 reads CASSLGQGEETQYF. For the CDR3, the DNA is TGTGCCAGCAGCTTGGGACAGGGAGAAGAGACCCAGTACTTC.

This chain connects TRBV25-1 to TRBJ1-2, with 8 bases aligning to TRBD1. Germline assignment: CDR1 MGHDK and CDR2 SYGVNS. CDR3 length: 13 residues. The junction had 3 bases not matched to a gene; V was cut back by 3 bases and J by 6 bases. The CDR3 DNA is TGTGCCAGCAGTGAGGCAGGGGGCAATGGCTACACCTTC. Translated: CASSEAGGNGYTF.

In this sample, this clone turned up a few times. The junction differs from germline at one of its ends, possibly a read error. This chain connects TRBV28 to TRBJ1-5; D is possibly TRBD1 (6 bases). The CDR3 is 10 amino acids. CDR1 and CDR2 from the germline V gene are MDHEN and SYDVKM. The CDR3 bases are TGTGCCACCGAAGGACAGCGGAAGGATTTT. It specifies CATEGQRKDF.

The chain recombines TRBV5-1 with TRBJ1-4; 12 positions agree with TRBD1. The CDR3 has 17 residues. Trimming cost V 4 bases and J 8 bases; bases outside gene matches: 12. Germline assignment: CDR1 SGHRS and CDR2 YFSETQ. The CDR3 protein is CASSGGTGGVSREKLFF. CDR3 nucleotides: TGCGCCAGCAGCGGGGGGACAGGGGGCGTCTCTAGAGAAAAACTGTTTTTT.